A single sample gave rise to the 30 T cell receptor beta chains below, sequenced in a study of shared clonotypes between healthy human individuals (dated by TCRdb to 2018 to 2020). Library preparation was by the immunoSEQ multiplex PCR assay. Sourced from immuneACCESS, this table was stored by TCRdb with only in-frame sequences that have V and J called. A share of the clones is absent; for the studies checked, an unresolved V gene accounts for under half, and the remainder has no known explanation. Present in this sample are approximately 1,000,000 clones, 70% to 80% of which were seen just once. The ten largest clones add up to more than 0.45% of the sample. The sequenced sample was memory CD4+ T cells from PBMCs. The label giving this sample's cell subset or site can be read as: CD45RA-negative fraction. All receptors come from a man aged 18 to 30 in good health. Some clones in this sample may be carry-over from other donors' samples.

The J gene is TRBJ1-5, the V gene TRBV15; D not resolved. Between the trimmed V and J ends, which lost 1 base and 0 bases, there was a span of 19 bases. Germline V gene sequence: CDR1 LNHNV, CDR2 YYDKDF (reference sequence). The CDR3 spans 19 residues. The CDR3 protein is CATSRGRGNGPYSNQPQHF. CDR3 in DNA: TGTGCCACCAGCAGAGGACGGGGTAATGGACCTTATAGCAATCAGCCCCAGCATTTT.

This sequence joins TRBV7-8 and TRBJ2-7, with a possible D match to TRBD2 (5 bases). V was shortened by 3 bases and J by 6 bases, with 18 bases between the two germline ends. The CDR3 length is 15 residues. Germline V gene lookup returns CDR1 SGHVS and CDR2 FQNEAQ. The CDR3 sequence: CASSFRGMILGEQYF. For the CDR3, the DNA is TGTGCCAGCAGCTTTCGGGGAATGATTTTGGGCGAGCAGTACTTC.

The V call is TRBV7-9, the J call TRBJ2-5, with TRBD2 identical over 10 bases. The germline CDR1 and CDR2 sequences are SEHNR and FQNEAQ (reference sequence). The ends lost 5 bases at V and 5 bases at J; junction bases unmatched: 5. This CDR3 is built from 14 residues. This CDR3 is CASSLGLAHETQYF. CDR3 DNA sequence: TGTGCCAGCAGCCTGGGACTAGCGCACGAGACCCAGTACTTC.

The chain combines TRBV5-1 with TRBJ2-7; D is uncertain. The V gene's germline CDR1 is SGHRS and CDR2 YFSETQ. V shed 4 bases and J shed 3 bases, with 11 bases lying between them. The CDR3 contains 13 residues. The CDR3 region has the DNA TGCGCCAGCAGCGCCGGAGAGCACTACGAGCAGTACTTC. Residues: CASSAGEHYEQYF.

The genes are TRBV28 and TRBJ2-1; 10 nucleotides agree with TRBD2. V lost 5 bases to trimming and J lost 11 bases; unmatched junction nucleotides: 9. CDR3 length: 14 amino acids. Germline V CDR1 and CDR2: MDHEN, SYDVKM. CDR3: CASSITSGIAKQFF. The CDR3 DNA is TGTGCCAGCAGTATCACTAGCGGGATCGCAAAGCAGTTCTTC. The full variable domain, completed using reference TRBV28 and TRBJ2-1, is DVKVTQSSRYLVKRTGEKVFLECVQDMDHENMFWYRQDPGLGLRLIYFSYDVKMKEKGDIPEGYSVSREKKERFSLILESASTNQTSMYLCASSITSGIAKQFFGPGTRLTVL.

About this clone itself: This clone may be a read error of a much larger clone one base away. The J gene is TRBJ2-1, the V gene TRBV2, with 8 bases lining up with TRBD1. Germline CDR1 SNHLY, CDR2 FYNNEI. With 4 bases clipped from V and 2 bases from J, the junction kept 1 base outside the gene matches. This CDR3 has 14 residues. The DNA of the CDR3 is TGTGCCAGCAGTGCACAGGGGGCCTACAATGAGCAGTTCTTC. Translated: CASSAQGAYNEQFF.

The chain uses TRBV27 and TRBJ2-1; D is uncertain. The V end was cut by 3 bases, the J end by 2 bases, with 5 bases between. The V gene's germline CDR1 is MNHEY and CDR2 SMNVEV (reference sequence). CDR3 length: 13 amino acids. This CDR3 is CASSFRPYNEQFF. The CDR3 DNA is TGTGCCAGCAGTTTCAGGCCCTACAATGAGCAGTTCTTC.

J is TRBJ2-1 and V is TRBV15; D call uncertain. Trimming removed 0 bases from V and 4 bases from J, with 13 bases in between. Per the germline V gene, CDR1 is LNHNV and CDR2 is YYDKDF (reference sequence). The CDR3 length is 16 residues. CDR3 loop: CATSRDKPRQYNEQFF. The CDR3 DNA reads as TGTGCCACCAGCAGAGATAAGCCTAGGCAGTACAATGAGCAGTTCTTC.

The chain employs TRBV27 and TRBJ2-5, with D maybe TRBD1 (5 bases). CDR3 length equals 15 residues. The V gene lost 5 bases and the J gene lost 1 base, with 14 bases spanning the gap. Germline V gene lookup returns CDR1 MNHEY and CDR2 SMNVEV (reference sequence). The CDR3 sequence is CASSRRTYFQETQYF. CDR3 coding DNA: TGTGCCAGCAGTCGCCGGACATACTTCCAAGAGACCCAGTACTTC.

This clone came up a few times. The chain couples TRBV7-2 to TRBJ2-5; TRBD2 aligns across 8 bases. V lost 5 bases and J lost 5; bases outside the gene matches: 10. Germline V gene data show CDR1 as SGHTA and CDR2 as FQGNSA. This CDR3 comprises 15 residues. CDR3 bases: TGTGCCAGCAGCAAGGGCGGGAGGCTGGGGGAGACCCAGTACTTC. Translated: CASSKGGRLGETQYF. Complete variable domain (other parts from reference TRBV7-2 and TRBJ2-5): GAGVSQSPSNKVTEKGKDVELRCDPISGHTALYWYRQSLGQGLEFLIYFQGNSAPDKSGLPSDRFSAERTGGSVSTLTIQRTQQEDSAVYLCASSKGGRLGETQYFGPGTRLLVL.

This clone appeared a few times. The chain carries TRBV5-4 and TRBJ2-3; 8 bases match TRBD2. This CDR3 spans 16 amino acids. CDR1 is SGHNT, CDR2 YYREEE, per germline (reference sequence). V trimming: 5 bases; J trimming: 5 bases; junction bases outside the gene matches: 13. The CDR3 here is CASSSTSGGRKDTQYF. CDR3 DNA: TGTGCCAGCAGTTCTACTAGCGGAGGGAGGAAAGATACGCAGTATTTT. Filled out from reference TRBV5-4 and TRBJ2-3, the complete variable domain reads ETGVTQSPTHLIKTRGQQVTLRCSSQSGHNTVSWYQQALGQGPQFIFQYYREEENGRGNFPPRFSGLQFPNYSSELNVNALELDDSALYLCASSSTSGGRKDTQYFGPGTRLTVL.

V and J are TRBV5-1 and TRBJ2-7, with 7 nucleotides matching TRBD1. Germline values: CDR1 SGHRS, CDR2 YFSETQ. The V gene end was trimmed by 4 bases and the J gene end by 5 bases; junction bases not matched to a gene: 9. CDR3 length: 14 residues. The chain's CDR3 is CASSNPQGSDEQYF. CDR3 bases: TGCGCCAGCAGCAACCCACAGGGGTCGGACGAGCAGTACTTC.

The chain has TRBV6-5 and TRBJ2-3; no reliable D call. From germline, CDR1 is MNHEY and CDR2 SVGAGI. V dropped 4 bases and J dropped 5 bases, with 7 bases sitting between them. The CDR3 totals 12 residues. The CDR3 here is CASSSMGDTQYF. The DNA of the CDR3 is TGTGCCAGCAGTTCGATGGGAGATACGCAGTATTTT.

This chain links TRBV11-1 with TRBJ2-3; 8 bases map to TRBD2. This CDR3 has 15 residues. Germline V gene lookup returns CDR1 SGHAT and CDR2 FQDESV (reference sequence). Trimming at V came to 2 bases and at J to 9 bases, leaving 10 bases not matched to a gene. The CDR3 DNA reads as TGTGCCAGCAGCTTACTGGCTAGCGGGCGGAGGACGCAGTATTTT. Protein sequence: CASSLLASGRRTQYF. Filled out from reference TRBV11-1 and TRBJ2-3, the complete variable domain reads EAEVAQSPRYKITEKSQAVAFWCDPISGHATLYWYRQILGQGPELLVQFQDESVVDDSQLPKDRFSAERLKGVDSTLKIQPAELGDSAMYLCASSLLASGRRTQYFGPGTRLTVL.

This clone was seen a handful of times. V is TRBV7-9 and J is TRBJ1-3; a possible D gene is TRBD1 (6 bases). CDR1 is SEHNR and CDR2 is FQNEAQ in the germline V gene (reference sequence). The CDR3 covers 14 residues. With 5 bases removed from V and 9 bases from J, the gap between germline ends came to 17 bases. CDR3 nucleotides: TGTGCCAGCAGCCCCGACAGGACGGGAGGCACCATATATTTT. Translating gives CASSPDRTGGTIYF.

This clone was counted a single time. This CDR3 is also generated by other DNA sequences in the sample. The chain is built from TRBV6-5 and TRBJ2-7, with D perhaps TRBD1 (5 bases). Trimming removed 3 bases from V and 0 bases from J, with 9 bases in between. Germline V CDR1 and CDR2: MNHEY, SVGAGI. This CDR3 contains 14 residues. CDR3 region: CASSYGRGSYEQYF. The CDR3 DNA is TGTGCCAGCAGTTATGGTAGGGGCTCCTACGAGCAGTACTTC.

The rearrangement links TRBV9 to TRBJ2-2, with D tentatively TRBD2 (6 bases). V lost 0 bases, J lost 6 bases, and 15 bases lay in between. Per the germline V gene, CDR1 is SGDLS and CDR2 is YYNGEE. The length of the CDR3 is 16 residues. The CDR3 nucleotides are TGTGCCAGCAGCGTAGGTTACGGGAGCTGGCCCGGGGAGCTGTTTTTT. It translates to CASSVGYGSWPGELFF. Complete variable domain (other parts from reference TRBV9 and TRBJ2-2): DSGVTQTPKHLITATGQRVTLRCSPRSGDLSVYWYQQSLDQGLQFLIQYYNGEERAKGNILERFSAQQFPDLHSELNLSSLELGDSALYFCASSVGYGSWPGELFFGEGSRLTVL.

In its sample, this clone was seen once. The same CDR3 also results from other DNA sequences found in this sample. This chain uses TRBV27 with TRBJ2-7; D possibly corresponds to TRBD2 (5 bases). Germline V gives CDR1 MNHEY, CDR2 SMNVEV (reference sequence). The V end was cut by 0 bases, the J end by 0 bases, with 6 bases between. The CDR3 runs 14 residues. CDR3 protein: CASSLSGVSYEQYF. The CDR3 nucleotides read TGTGCCAGCAGTTTATCCGGGGTCTCCTACGAGCAGTACTTC.

V gene TRBV5-4 combines with J gene TRBJ2-2; possibly TRBD2 for D (7 bases). Germline CDR1 SGHNT, CDR2 YYREEE (reference sequence). The ends were cut back, 2 bases at V and 5 bases at J, with 16 bases in the middle. The CDR3 loop spans 16 amino acids. Written as DNA, the CDR3 is TGTGCCAGCAGCTTAGGGGGAGGGCCAACGACCGGGGAGCTGTTTTTT. Translation gives CASSLGGGPTTGELFF.

The chain couples TRBV28 to TRBJ1-1, with D hard to call. Trimming removed 8 bases from V and 5 bases from J, with 15 bases in between. The germline V gene encodes CDR1 MDHEN and CDR2 SYDVKM. This CDR3 spans 13 amino acids. The CDR3 coding sequence is TGTGCCAGCTTAGACGCCACCTATACTGAAGCTTTCTTT. It codes for CASLDATYTEAFF.

This clone was picked up many times. The chain joins TRBV5-1 to TRBJ1-1; the D gene is possibly TRBD1 (6 bases). CDR3 length: 14 amino acids. CDR1 SGHRS and CDR2 YFSETQ come from the germline V gene. Trimming took off 7 bases at V and 0 bases at J, with 13 bases between the two ends. In DNA, the CDR3 is TGCGCCAGCTACCGGGACACTATGAACACTGAAGCTTTCTTT. It is translated as CASYRDTMNTEAFF. The full variable domain, its missing parts supplied by reference TRBV5-1 and TRBJ1-1, is KAGVTQTPRYLIKTRGQQVTLSCSPISGHRSVSWYQQTPGQGLQFLFEYFSETQRNKGNFPGRFSGRQFSNSRSEMNVSTLELGDSALYLCASYRDTMNTEAFFGQGTRLTVV.

This chain connects TRBV28 to TRBJ2-7; 9 nucleotides agree with TRBD2. The J segment lost 0 bases and the V segment lost 5 bases, leaving 5 bases of the junction unmatched. Per the germline V gene, CDR1 is MDHEN and CDR2 is SYDVKM. This CDR3 is 15 amino acids long. Here the CDR3 DNA reads TGTGCCAGCAGTCTAAATAGCGGGGGCTCCTACGAGCAGTACTTC. It specifies CASSLNSGGSYEQYF.

V and J are TRBV27 and TRBJ2-3; D call uncertain. Germline-derived CDR1 and CDR2 are MNHEY and SMNVEV (reference sequence). V was trimmed by 5 bases and J by 3 bases, leaving 9 bases between them. There are 13 residues in the CDR3. CDR3 in DNA: TGTGCCAGCAGTGTAGTGGTAACAGATACGCAGTATTTT. This codes for CASSVVVTDTQYF.

The chain recombines TRBV27 with TRBJ1-2, with a possible D match to TRBD1 (6 bases). The CDR3 is 15 residues long. The V and J ends lost 3 bases and 6 bases respectively, with 17 bases between them. Germline V gives CDR1 MNHEY, CDR2 SMNVEV (reference sequence). CDR3 sequence reads: CASSLAGARGDGYTF. CDR3 in DNA: TGTGCCAGCAGTTTGGCAGGGGCCCGGGGTGATGGCTACACCTTC.

The chain joins TRBV5-1 to TRBJ1-1; 8 bases line up with TRBD1. CDR3 size: 15 residues. Per germline, CDR1 SGHRS and CDR2 YFSETQ. Trimming at V came to 4 bases and at J to 0 bases, leaving 5 bases not matched to a gene. The CDR3 spells CASSGGTGVNTEAFF. DNA of the CDR3: TGCGCCAGCAGCGGGGGGACAGGAGTGAACACTGAAGCTTTCTTT.

Only one count was recorded for this clone. This chain links TRBV7-2 with TRBJ1-2; D uncertain. CDR3 length: 13 residues. The germline V gene encodes CDR1 SGHTA and CDR2 FQGNSA. Trimming pared 2 bases from V and 2 bases from J, leaving 6 bases between. The CDR3 bases are TGTGCCAGCAGCTTAAGATTAAACTATGGCTACACCTTC. This encodes CASSLRLNYGYTF.

The rearrangement links TRBV30 to TRBJ2-3; 10 nucleotides agree with TRBD2. Germline V CDR1 and CDR2: GTSNPN, SVGIG (reference sequence). The CDR3 contains 15 residues. V shed 5 bases and J 2 bases; nucleotides not matched to a gene: 7. The CDR3 sequence is CAWVGLAENTDTQYF. CDR3 bases: TGTGCCTGGGTTGGACTAGCGGAAAACACAGATACGCAGTATTTT. The variable domain in full, completed from reference TRBV30 and TRBJ2-3, reads SQTIHQWPATLVQPVGSPLSLECTVEGTSNPNLYWYRQAAGRGLQLLFYSVGIGQISSEVPQNLSASRPQDRQFILSSKKLLLSDSGFYLCAWVGLAENTDTQYFGPGTRLTVL.

This clone appeared once. CDR3 sequence reads: CASSQEGLAGVNEQYF. The CDR3 region has the DNA TGCGCCAGCAGCCAGGAGGGACTAGCGGGAGTAAACGAGCAGTACTTC. The chain uses TRBV5-1 and TRBJ2-7, with TRBD2 matching 14 bases. CDR1 is SGHRS and CDR2 is YFSETQ in the germline V gene. V lost 4 bases and J lost 5; bases outside the gene matches: 8. This CDR3 region has 16 residues.

A few counts support this clone. The J gene is TRBJ2-3, the V gene TRBV7-9; 7 nucleotides agree with TRBD2. The J segment lost 2 bases and the V segment lost 7 bases, leaving 6 bases of the junction unmatched. Germline V gene sequence: CDR1 SEHNR, CDR2 FQNEAQ (reference sequence). This CDR3 has 14 amino acids. CDR3 sequence reads: CASISGIYTDTQYF. The CDR3 bases are TGTGCCAGCATCAGCGGGATCTACACAGATACGCAGTATTTT.

The J gene is TRBJ2-5, the V gene TRBV28, with D uncertain. Germline CDR1 is MDHEN and CDR2 is SYDVKM. Trimming took off 7 bases at V and 4 bases at J, with 7 bases between the two ends. The CDR3 loop spans 11 amino acids. CDR3 residues: CASTNRETQYF. CDR3 nucleotide sequence: TGTGCCAGCACCAACCGAGAGACCCAGTACTTC.